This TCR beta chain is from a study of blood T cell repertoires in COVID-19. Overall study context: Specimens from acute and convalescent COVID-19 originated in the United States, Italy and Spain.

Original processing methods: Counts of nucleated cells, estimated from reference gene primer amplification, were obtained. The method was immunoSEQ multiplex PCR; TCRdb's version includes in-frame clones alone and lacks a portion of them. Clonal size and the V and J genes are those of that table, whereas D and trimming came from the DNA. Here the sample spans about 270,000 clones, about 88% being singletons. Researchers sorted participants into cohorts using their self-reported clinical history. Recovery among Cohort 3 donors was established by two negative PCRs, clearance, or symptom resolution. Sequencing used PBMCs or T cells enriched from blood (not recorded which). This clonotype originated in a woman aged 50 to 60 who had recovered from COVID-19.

The CDR3 DNA reads TGTGCCAGCAGTTTTTTAGGGCAGGGGGGACCGGCTTTCTTT. It translates to CASSFLGQGGPAFF. The chain recombines TRBV28 with TRBJ1-1; TRBD1 matches at 7 bases. The CDR3 is made up of 14 amino acids. Germline V gene sequence: CDR1 MDHEN, CDR2 SYDVKM. Trimming removed 3 bases from V and 11 bases from J; junction bases left unmatched: 12. The entire variable domain, with the rest obtained from reference TRBV28 and TRBJ1-1, is as follows: DVKVTQSSRYLVKRTGEKVFLECVQDMDHENMFWYRQDPGLGLRLIYFSYDVKMKEKGDIPEGYSVSREKKERFSLILESASTNQTSMYLCASSFLGQGGPAFFGQGTRLTVV.